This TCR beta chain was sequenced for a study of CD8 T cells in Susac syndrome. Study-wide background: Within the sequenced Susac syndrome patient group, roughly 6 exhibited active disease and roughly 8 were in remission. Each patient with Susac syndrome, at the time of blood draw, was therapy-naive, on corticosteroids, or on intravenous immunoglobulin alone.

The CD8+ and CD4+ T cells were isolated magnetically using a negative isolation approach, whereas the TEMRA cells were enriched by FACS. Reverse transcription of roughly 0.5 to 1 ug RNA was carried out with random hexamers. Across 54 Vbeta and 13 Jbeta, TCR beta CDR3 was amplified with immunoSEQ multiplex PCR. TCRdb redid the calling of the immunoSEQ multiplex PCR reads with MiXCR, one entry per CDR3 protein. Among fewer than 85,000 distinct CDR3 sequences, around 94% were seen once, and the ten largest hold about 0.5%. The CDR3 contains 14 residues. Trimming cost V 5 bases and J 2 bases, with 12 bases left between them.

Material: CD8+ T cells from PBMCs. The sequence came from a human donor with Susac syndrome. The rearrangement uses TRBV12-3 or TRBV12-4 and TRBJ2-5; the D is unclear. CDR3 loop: CASSPFGPQETQYF. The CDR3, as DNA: TGTGCCAGCAGTCCCTTCGGGCCTCAAGAGACCCAGTACTTC.